The rows below give T cell receptor beta chains drawn from one sample of a study of neurological immune-mediated disorders. Each CDR3 protein is one row after TCRdb ran MiXCR on the 5' RACE reads. The data contain approximately 36,000 distinct CDR3 sequences, more than 3% of them singletons. The sequencing input was PBMCs. Receptor source: a woman aged 55-75 years with multiple sclerosis. Both conserved end residues are part of each CDR3. The D gene is left open where the match is weak. Each size is once, few or many counts, or a class when the clone is expanded.

len	v_gene	abundance	d_gene	j_gene	CDR3nt	CDR3aa
14	TRBV4-1	many	.	TRBJ2-7	TGCGCCAGCAGCCCCGGGGACGCTGCCTACGAGCAGTACTTC	CASSPGDAAYEQYF
15	TRBV7-9	many	.	TRBJ1-1	TGTGCCAGCAGCCCGCAGGGGTCAATAGTTACTGAAGCTTTCTTT	CASSPQGSIVTEAFF
16	TRBV20-1	many	TRBD2	TRBJ2-5	TGCAGTGCTAGAGGACTAGCGGGGCCCTCAGGGGAGACCCAGTACTTC	CSARGLAGPSGETQYF
12	TRBV12-3/TRBV12-4	medium-sized	.	TRBJ1-1	TGTGCCAGCAGCCGGTGGGGCACTGAAGCTTTCTTT	CASSRWGTEAFF
17	TRBV12-3/TRBV12-4	many	TRBD1	TRBJ1-2	TGTGCCAGCAGTTTTGGGGGGACAGGGTACGAATCTAAGAGCTACACCTTC	CASSFGGTGYESKSYTF
17	TRBV20-1	many	TRBD2	TRBJ2-5	TGCAGTGCTCCAGACGCCGGTACTAGCGGGGTACAAGAGACCCAGTACTTC	CSAPDAGTSGVQETQYF
13	TRBV5-1	many	.	TRBJ1-2	TGCGCCAGCAGTCCCGTCACCCTAGATGGCTACACCTTC	CASSPVTLDGYTF
15	TRBV5-1	many	TRBD1	TRBJ2-5	TGCGCCAGCAGCCCCGGACAGGGCCCGCAAGAGACCCAGTACTTC	CASSPGQGPQETQYF
15	TRBV28	many	.	TRBJ2-3	TGTGCCAGCAGCTCACAGGGATCTAACACAGATACGCAGTATTTT	CASSSQGSNTDTQYF
12	TRBV5-1	many	.	TRBJ2-7	TGCGCCAGCAGGACCGCCGGGCAGAAGCAGTACTTC	CASRTAGQKQYF
11	TRBV20-1	many	.	TRBJ1-2	TGCAGTGCTAGACCCTACAGTGGCTACACCTTC	CSARPYSGYTF
14	TRBV20-1	many	.	TRBJ2-7	TGCAGTGCTATTAACCCACAGCCGACCTACGAGCAGTACTTC	CSAINPQPTYEQYF
14	TRBV7-2	many	.	TRBJ2-3	TGTGCCAGCAGCTTCGGACCCGGGACAGATACGCAGTATTTT	CASSFGPGTDTQYF
16	TRBV15	many	.	TRBJ2-3	TGTGCCACCAGCCCTCTAGGACAGCGGAGCACAGATACGCAGTATTTT	CATSPLGQRSTDTQYF
15	TRBV5-1	many	TRBD1	TRBJ2-2	TGCGCCAGCAGCCCGGGACAGTGGAACACCGGGGAGCTGTTTTTT	CASSPGQWNTGELFF
12	TRBV20-1	many	.	TRBJ2-1	TGCAGTGCTAGTTCGGTTTACAATGAGCAGTTCTTC	CSASSVYNEQFF
13	TRBV30	many	.	TRBJ2-3	TGTGCCTGGAGTGTATGGGGGGCAGATACGCAGTATTTT	CAWSVWGADTQYF
15	TRBV12-3/TRBV12-4	many	TRBD1	TRBJ1-4	TGTGCCAGCAGCAGCGGACAGGGGGCAGGGGAAAAACTGTTTTTT	CASSSGQGAGEKLFF
15	TRBV4-2	many	.	TRBJ2-5	TGTGCCAGCAGCCTACCCCGCGCCCCGCAAGAGACCCAGTACTTC	CASSLPRAPQETQYF
16	TRBV6-6	many	.	TRBJ1-2	TGTGCCAGCAGCGTTGGGACAAACCAGCGGGACTATGGCTACACCTTC	CASSVGTNQRDYGYTF
15	TRBV9	many	TRBD2	TRBJ2-1	TGTGCCAGCAGCGTAGTCCCTAGCGGGGGTAATGAGCAGTTCTTC	CASSVVPSGGNEQFF
15	TRBV7-6	many	.	TRBJ2-2	TGTGCCAGCAGCTTAGTATCGGTGAACACCGGGGAGCTGTTTTTT	CASSLVSVNTGELFF
16	TRBV5-1	many	TRBD2	TRBJ2-1	TGCGCCAGCAGCCCGACTAGCGGGGGTTACTACAATGAGCAGTTCTTC	CASSPTSGGYYNEQFF
13	TRBV20-1	many	.	TRBJ1-5	TGCAGTGCTAGAGAGGGAGGGAATCAGCCCCAGCATTTT	CSAREGGNQPQHF
15	TRBV5-1	many	TRBD1	TRBJ2-2	TGCGCCAGCAGCTTAGGGACAGGGAACACCGGGGAGCTGTTTTTT	CASSLGTGNTGELFF